These 6 T cell receptor beta chains share one sample of origin, sequenced in a study of T cell repertoires in cytomegalovirus infection. What these receptors recognize is not known. TCRdb independently ran MiXCR on the reads; one entry per CDR3 protein. Among fewer than 1,000,000 distinct CDR3 sequences, approximately 31% were seen once, and the ten largest hold 13%. This sample comprised cultured CD8+ T cells from PBMCs, obtained from culture after CMV antigen stimulation. Receptor source: a human donor in good health (CMV status not recorded). Some clones in this sample may be carry-over from other donors' samples.

This chain links TRBV15 with TRBJ2-3, with D possibly being TRBD2 (5 bases). Trimming pared 1 base from V and 6 bases from J, leaving 14 bases between. The CDR3 sequence is 15 residues long. CDR1 is LNHNV and CDR2 is YYDKDF in the germline V gene (reference sequence). CDR3 residues: CATSRGRGIGDTQYF. The CDR3 DNA is TGTGCCACCAGCAGAGGACGGGGAATCGGGGATACGCAGTATTTT.

This chain connects TRBV27 to TRBJ2-3; 8 bases fit TRBD2. CDR3 length: 13 amino acids. Germline trimming cut 8 bases from V and 3 bases from J; bases unmatched to any gene: 4. Germline V gene sequence: CDR1 MNHEY, CDR2 SMNVEV (reference sequence). CDR3 region: CASAGGGTDTQYF. The DNA of the CDR3 is TGTGCCAGCGCGGGGGGAGGGACAGATACGCAGTATTTT.

The rearrangement uses TRBV6-4 and TRBJ2-7; weak D call: TRBD1 (6 bases). CDR3 length: 16 amino acids. Germline V gene lookup returns CDR1 MRHNA and CDR2 SNTAGT. The ends were cut back, 0 bases at V and 4 bases at J, with 16 bases in the middle. CDR3 amino acids: CASSDSIGRTEYEQYV. The CDR3 DNA reads TGTGCCAGCAGTGACTCGATTGGTAGGACAGAATACGAGCAGTACGTC.

The chain joins TRBV6-8 to TRBJ2-1, with 7 bases identical to TRBD1. The CDR3 length is 11 residues. The V gene's germline CDR1 is MNHGY and CDR2 SAAAGT. The V and J ends lost 6 bases and 12 bases, in that order; junction bases with no gene match: 5. The chain's CDR3 is CASRVGQAQFF. The CDR3 DNA sequence: TGTGCCAGCAGAGTCGGACAGGCGCAGTTCTTC.

This clonotype is labeled medium-sized. V gene TRBV7-8 combines with J gene TRBJ1-2, with a tentative D call TRBD1 (6 bases). Germline V gives CDR1 SGHVS, CDR2 FQNEAQ. Trimming took off 5 bases at V and 4 bases at J, with 17 bases between the two ends. The CDR3 length is 15 residues. CDR3 bases: TGTGCCAGCAGCCGGGGGCGCTGGGCCCCCTATGGCTACACCTTC. This gives the protein CASSRGRWAPYGYTF.

J is TRBJ2-7 and V is TRBV28, with a possible D match to TRBD2 (6 bases). This CDR3 has 15 residues. Germline lookup yields CDR1 MDHEN and CDR2 SYDVKM. Trimming cost V 2 bases and J 2 bases, with 13 bases left between them. The CDR3 nucleotides read TGTGCCAGCAGTTTAGGGGGGAGCAGCCCCTACGAGCAGTACGTC. Translation: CASSLGGSSPYEQYV.